This T cell receptor beta chain was captured by sequencing in a study of breast tumors, draining lymph nodes, adjacent tissues (TCRdb year 2016). Background on the whole study: TCR beta repertoires were compared across tumor, adjacent nontumor tissue and axillary lymph nodes obtained from breast cancer patients. In human breast cancer, the study set out to evaluate how tumor, surrounding tissue and draining lymph node repertoires relate to one another and whether T cells may move between these sites. The paper's findings and limits, for the study overall: In luminal-like breast cancer, tumor and nontumor tissue repertoires resembled each other significantly more than in basal-like breast cancer. The study presented the conclusion that tumor T cells originate in lymph nodes as consistent with a hypothesis, not as something directly demonstrated. T-cell repertoire diversity in tumors was found to be lower than in lymph nodes but higher than in nontumor tissue, and preferential V and J gene usage was observed. The data were considered consistent with the idea that most tumor T cells come from the lymph node and then expand in tumor tissue.

The sample holds many counts of this clonotype. Its antigen has not been determined. The sample holds no much larger clone one base away, and base qualities are not on file. TCRdb names Illumina HiSeq 2000 as the instrument used. Multiplex PCR amplification was used to build the TCR beta chain libraries. The amplified TCR beta chain products were analyzed by high-throughput sequencing. Using fastp at Q25 and MiXCR, TCRdb reprocessed the public reads and kept productive beta chains. Every distinct CDR3 protein forms one entry, paired with its most common genes and DNA. The sample table contains about 32,000 distinct CDR3 sequences; only one count was recorded for roughly 32% of them. Approximately 11% of the sample is in the top ten clones. The trim is 0 bases for V and 6 bases for J, with a gap of 4 bases between the germline ends. Taken from cysteine to phenylalanine, the CDR3 has 11 residues. Here the CDR3 DNA is all that survives: 33 bases in frame from base 1. As encoded in the germline V gene (reference sequence), CDR1 is GTSNPN while CDR2 is SVGIG.

This clonotype originated in a female donor with breast cancer. Some clones in this sample may be carry-over from other donors' samples. The chain is made from TRBV30 and TRBJ2-3, with an unclear D gene assignment. The specimen was breast tumor tissue. The DNA sequence is given as TGTGCCTGGAGTGTTCAGGATACGCAGTATTTT. This yields the protein CAWSVQDTQYF.